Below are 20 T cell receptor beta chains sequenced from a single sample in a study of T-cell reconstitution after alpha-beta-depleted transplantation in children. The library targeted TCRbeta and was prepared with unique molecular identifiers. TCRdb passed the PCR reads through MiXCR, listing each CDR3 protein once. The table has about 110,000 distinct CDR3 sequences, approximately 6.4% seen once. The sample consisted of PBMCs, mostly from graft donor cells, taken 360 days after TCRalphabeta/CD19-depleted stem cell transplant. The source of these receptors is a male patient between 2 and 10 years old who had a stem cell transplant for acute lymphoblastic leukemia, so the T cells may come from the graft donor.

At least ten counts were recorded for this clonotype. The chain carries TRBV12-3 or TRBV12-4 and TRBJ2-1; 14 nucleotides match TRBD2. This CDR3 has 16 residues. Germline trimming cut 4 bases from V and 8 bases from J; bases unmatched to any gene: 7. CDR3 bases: TGTGCCAGCAGTTCACCCGGGACTAGCGGGAGTTATGAGCAGTTCTTC. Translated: CASSSPGTSGSYEQFF.

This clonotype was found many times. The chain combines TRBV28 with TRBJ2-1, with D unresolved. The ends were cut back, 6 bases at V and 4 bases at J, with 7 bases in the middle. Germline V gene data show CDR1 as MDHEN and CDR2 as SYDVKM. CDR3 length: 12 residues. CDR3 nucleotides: TGTGCCAGCAGCAGGCCGTACAATGAGCAGTTCTTC. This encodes CASSRPYNEQFF.

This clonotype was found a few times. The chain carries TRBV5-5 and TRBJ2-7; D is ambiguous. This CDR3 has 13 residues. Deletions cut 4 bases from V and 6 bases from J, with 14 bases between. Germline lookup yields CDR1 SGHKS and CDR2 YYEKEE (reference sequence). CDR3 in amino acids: CASSNGLLCEQYF. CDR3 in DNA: TGTGCCAGCAGCAACGGGCTCCTCTGCGAGCAGTACTTC.

The CDR3 spells CASSQDPGGHGYTF. The DNA of the CDR3 is TGTGCCAGCAGCCAAGATCCGGGCGGGCATGGCTACACCTTC. The chain joins TRBV4-2 to TRBJ1-2; D is ambiguous. Germline values: CDR1 LGHNA, CDR2 YNFKEQ. V was trimmed by 0 bases and J by 6 bases, leaving 11 bases between them. The CDR3 contains 14 residues.

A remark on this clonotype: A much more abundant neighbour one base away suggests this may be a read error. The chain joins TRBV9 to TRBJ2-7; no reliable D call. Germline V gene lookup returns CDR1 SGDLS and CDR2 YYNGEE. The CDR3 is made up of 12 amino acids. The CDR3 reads CASSGPRGERYF. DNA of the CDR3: TGTGCCAGCAGCGGCCCCCGAGGCGAGCGGTACTTC. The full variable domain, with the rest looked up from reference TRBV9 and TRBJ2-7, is DSGVTQTPKHLITATGQRVTLRCSPRSGDLSVYWYQQSLDQGLQFLIQYYNGEERAKGNILERFSAQQFPDLHSELNLSSLELGDSALYFCASSGPRGERYFGPGTRLTVT.

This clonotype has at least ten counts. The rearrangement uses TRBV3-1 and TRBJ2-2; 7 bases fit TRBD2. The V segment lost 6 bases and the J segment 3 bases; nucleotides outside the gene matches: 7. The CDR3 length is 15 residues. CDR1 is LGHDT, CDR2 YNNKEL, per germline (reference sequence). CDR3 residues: CASRVLAEHTGELFF. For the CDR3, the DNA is TGTGCCAGCAGAGTGCTAGCGGAGCACACCGGGGAGCTGTTTTTT.

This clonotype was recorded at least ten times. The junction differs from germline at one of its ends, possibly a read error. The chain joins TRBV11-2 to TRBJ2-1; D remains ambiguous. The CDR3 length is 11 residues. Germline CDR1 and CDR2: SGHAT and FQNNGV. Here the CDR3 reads CASSVNNEQFF. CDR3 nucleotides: TGTGCCAGCAGCGTAAACAACGAGCAGTTCTTC.

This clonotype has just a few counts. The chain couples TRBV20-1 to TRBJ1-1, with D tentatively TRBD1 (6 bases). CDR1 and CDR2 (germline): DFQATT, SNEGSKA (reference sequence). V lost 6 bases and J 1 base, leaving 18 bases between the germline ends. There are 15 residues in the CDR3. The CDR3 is CSAQVRTASNTEAFF. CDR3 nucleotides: TGCAGTGCGCAGGTTCGGACAGCTTCGAACACTGAAGCTTTCTTT.

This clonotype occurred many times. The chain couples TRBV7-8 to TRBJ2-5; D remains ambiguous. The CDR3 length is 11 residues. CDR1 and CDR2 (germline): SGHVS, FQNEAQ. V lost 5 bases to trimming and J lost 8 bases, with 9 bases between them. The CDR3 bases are TGTGCCAGCAGCCCCGGGCGAACCCAGTACTTC. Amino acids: CASSPGRTQYF. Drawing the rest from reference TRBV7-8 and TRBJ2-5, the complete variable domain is GAGVSQSPRYKVAKRGQDVALRCDPISGHVSLFWYQQALGQGPEFLTYFQNEAQLDKSGLPSDRFFAERPEGSVSTLKIQRTQQEDSAVYLCASSPGRTQYFGPGTRLLVL.

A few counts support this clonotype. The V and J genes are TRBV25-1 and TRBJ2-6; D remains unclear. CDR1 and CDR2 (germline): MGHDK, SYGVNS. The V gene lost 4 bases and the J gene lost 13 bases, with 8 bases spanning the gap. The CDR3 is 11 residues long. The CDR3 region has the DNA TGTGCCAGCAGTGGGATCGGGGTCCTGACTTTC. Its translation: CASSGIGVLTF.

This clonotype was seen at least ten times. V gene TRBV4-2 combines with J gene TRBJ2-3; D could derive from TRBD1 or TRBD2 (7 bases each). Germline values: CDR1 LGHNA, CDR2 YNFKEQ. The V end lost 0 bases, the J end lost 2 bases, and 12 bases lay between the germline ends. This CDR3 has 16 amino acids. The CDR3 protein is CASSQDQGGHTDTQYF. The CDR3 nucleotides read TGTGCCAGCAGCCAAGATCAGGGGGGGCACACAGATACGCAGTATTTT.

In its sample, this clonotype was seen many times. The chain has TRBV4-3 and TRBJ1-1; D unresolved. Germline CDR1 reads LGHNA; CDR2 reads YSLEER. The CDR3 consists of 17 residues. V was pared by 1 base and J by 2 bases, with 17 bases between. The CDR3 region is CASSQAPQEVPNTEAFF. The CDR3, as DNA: TGCGCCAGCAGCCAAGCCCCCCAGGAGGTTCCAAACACTGAAGCTTTCTTT.

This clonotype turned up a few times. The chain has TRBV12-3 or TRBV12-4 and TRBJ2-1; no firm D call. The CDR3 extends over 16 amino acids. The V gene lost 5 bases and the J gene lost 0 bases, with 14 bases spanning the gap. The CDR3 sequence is CASSASGWSSYNEQFF. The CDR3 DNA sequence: TGTGCCAGCAGTGCCTCTGGCTGGAGCTCCTACAATGAGCAGTTCTTC.

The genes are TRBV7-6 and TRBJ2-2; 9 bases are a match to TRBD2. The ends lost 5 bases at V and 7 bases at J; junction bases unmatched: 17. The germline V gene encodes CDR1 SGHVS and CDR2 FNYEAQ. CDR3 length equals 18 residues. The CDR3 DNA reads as TGTGCCAGCAGCGCCCGAATACTAGCGGGTCCCCCCAACGGGGAGCTGTTTTTT. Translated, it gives CASSARILAGPPNGELFF.

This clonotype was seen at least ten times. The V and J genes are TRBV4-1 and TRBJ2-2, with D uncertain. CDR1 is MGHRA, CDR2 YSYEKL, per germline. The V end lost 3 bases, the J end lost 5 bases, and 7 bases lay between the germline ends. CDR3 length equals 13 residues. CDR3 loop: CASSHSWTGELFF. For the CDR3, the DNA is TGCGCCAGCAGCCACAGTTGGACCGGGGAGCTGTTTTTT.

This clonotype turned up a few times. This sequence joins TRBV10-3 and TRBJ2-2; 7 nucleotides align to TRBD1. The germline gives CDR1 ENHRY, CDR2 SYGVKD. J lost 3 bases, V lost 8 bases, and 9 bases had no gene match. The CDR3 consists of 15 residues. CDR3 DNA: TGTGCCATCCGAGAGGGCAGGGGGTACACCGGGGAGCTGTTTTTT. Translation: CAIREGRGYTGELFF.

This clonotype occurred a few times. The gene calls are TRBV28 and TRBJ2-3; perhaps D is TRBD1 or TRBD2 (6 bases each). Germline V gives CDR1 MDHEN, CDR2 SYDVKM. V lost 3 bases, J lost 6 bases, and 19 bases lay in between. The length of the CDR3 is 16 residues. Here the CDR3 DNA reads TGTGCCAGCAGTTTCCCCCTGACAGGCGGGGAGGATACGCAGTATTTT. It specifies CASSFPLTGGEDTQYF.

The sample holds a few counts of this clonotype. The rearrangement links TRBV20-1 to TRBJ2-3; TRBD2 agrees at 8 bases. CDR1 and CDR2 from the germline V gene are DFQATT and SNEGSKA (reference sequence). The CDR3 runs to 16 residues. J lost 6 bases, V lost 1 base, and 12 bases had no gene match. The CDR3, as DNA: TGCAGTGCTAGAGTTCGCAGCGGGGGCCCACACGATACGCAGTATTTT. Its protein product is CSARVRSGGPHDTQYF.

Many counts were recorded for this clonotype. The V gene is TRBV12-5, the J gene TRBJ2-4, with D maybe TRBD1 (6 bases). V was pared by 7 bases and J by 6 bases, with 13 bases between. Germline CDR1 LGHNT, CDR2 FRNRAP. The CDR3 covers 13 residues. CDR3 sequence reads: CASASGQRNIQYF. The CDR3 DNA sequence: TGTGCTAGTGCCTCAGGACAGCGAAACATTCAGTACTTC.

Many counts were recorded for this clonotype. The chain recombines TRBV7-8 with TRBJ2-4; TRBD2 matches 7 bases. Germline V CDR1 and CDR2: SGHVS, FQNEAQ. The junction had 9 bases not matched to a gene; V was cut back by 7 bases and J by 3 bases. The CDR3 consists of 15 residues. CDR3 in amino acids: CASTLSGPLKNIQYF. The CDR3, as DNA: TGTGCCAGCACCCTTAGCGGGCCCCTCAAAAACATTCAGTACTTC. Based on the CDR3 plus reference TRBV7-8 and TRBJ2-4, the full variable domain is GAGVSQSPRYKVAKRGQDVALRCDPISGHVSLFWYQQALGQGPEFLTYFQNEAQLDKSGLPSDRFFAERPEGSVSTLKIQRTQQEDSAVYLCASTLSGPLKNIQYFGAGTRLSVL.